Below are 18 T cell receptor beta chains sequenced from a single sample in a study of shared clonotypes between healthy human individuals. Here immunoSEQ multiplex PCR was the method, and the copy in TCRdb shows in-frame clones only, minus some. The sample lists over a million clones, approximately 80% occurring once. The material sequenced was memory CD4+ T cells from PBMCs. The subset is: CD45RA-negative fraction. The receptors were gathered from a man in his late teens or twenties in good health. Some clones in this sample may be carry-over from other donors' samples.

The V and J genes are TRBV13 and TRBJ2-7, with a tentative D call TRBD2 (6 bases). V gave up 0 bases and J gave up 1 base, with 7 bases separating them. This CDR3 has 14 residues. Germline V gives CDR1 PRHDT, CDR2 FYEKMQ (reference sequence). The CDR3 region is CASSLGGGSYEQYF. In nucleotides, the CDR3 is TGTGCCAGCAGCTTAGGGGGAGGATCCTACGAGCAGTACTTC.

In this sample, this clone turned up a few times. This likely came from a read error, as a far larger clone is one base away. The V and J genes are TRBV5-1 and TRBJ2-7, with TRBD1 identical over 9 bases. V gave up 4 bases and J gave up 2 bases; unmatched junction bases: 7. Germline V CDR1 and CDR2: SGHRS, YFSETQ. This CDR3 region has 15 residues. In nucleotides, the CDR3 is TGCGCCAGCAGCACCTCCGGGACAGGGACCTACGAGCAGTACTTC. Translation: CASSTSGTGTYEQYF. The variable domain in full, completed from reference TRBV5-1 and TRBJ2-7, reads KAGVTQTPRYLIKTRGQQVTLSCSPISGHRSVSWYQQTPGQGLQFLFEYFSETQRNKGNFPGRFSGRQFSNSRSEMNVSTLELGDSALYLCASSTSGTGTYEQYFGPGTRLTVT.

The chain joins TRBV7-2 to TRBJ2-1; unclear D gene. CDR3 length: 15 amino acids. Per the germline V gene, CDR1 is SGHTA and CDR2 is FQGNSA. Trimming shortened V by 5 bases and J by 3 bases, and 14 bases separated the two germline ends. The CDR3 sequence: CASSRQATVYNEQFF. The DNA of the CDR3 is TGTGCCAGCAGCCGTCAGGCTACTGTCTACAATGAGCAGTTCTTC.

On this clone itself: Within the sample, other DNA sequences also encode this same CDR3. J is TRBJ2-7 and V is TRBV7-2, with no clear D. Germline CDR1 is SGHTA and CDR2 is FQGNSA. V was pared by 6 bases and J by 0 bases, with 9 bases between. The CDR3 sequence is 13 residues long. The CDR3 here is CASSPYSSYEQYF. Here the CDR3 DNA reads TGTGCCAGCAGTCCTTATAGCTCCTACGAGCAGTACTTC.

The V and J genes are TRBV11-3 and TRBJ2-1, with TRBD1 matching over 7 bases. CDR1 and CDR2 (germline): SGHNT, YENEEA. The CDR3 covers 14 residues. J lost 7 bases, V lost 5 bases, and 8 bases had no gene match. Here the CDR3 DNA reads TGTGCCAGCAGCCCCACGGGACAGTATAATGAGCAGTTCTTC. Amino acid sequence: CASSPTGQYNEQFF.

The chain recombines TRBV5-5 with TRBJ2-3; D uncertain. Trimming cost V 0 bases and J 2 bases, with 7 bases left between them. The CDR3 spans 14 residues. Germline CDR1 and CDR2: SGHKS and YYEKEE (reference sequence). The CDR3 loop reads CASSLEHLTDTQYF. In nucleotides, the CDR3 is TGTGCCAGCAGCTTGGAACACCTCACAGATACGCAGTATTTT.

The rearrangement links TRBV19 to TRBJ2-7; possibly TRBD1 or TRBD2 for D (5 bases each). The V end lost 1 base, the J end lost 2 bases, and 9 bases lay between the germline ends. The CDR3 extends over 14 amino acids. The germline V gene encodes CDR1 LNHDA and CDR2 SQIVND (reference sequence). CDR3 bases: TGTGCCAGTAGTATAGCGAGGGGACCCTACGAGCAGTACTTC. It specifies CASSIARGPYEQYF.

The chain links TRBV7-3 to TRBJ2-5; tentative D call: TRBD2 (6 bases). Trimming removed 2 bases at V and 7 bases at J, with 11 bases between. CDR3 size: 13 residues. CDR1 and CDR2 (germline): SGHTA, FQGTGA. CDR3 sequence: CASSLRGEGTQYF. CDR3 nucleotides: TGTGCCAGCAGCTTACGCGGGGAAGGGACCCAGTACTTC.

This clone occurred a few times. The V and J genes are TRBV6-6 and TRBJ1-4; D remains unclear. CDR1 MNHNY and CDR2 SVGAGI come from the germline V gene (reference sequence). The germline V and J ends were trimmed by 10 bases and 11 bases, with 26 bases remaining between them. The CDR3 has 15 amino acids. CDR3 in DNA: TGTGCCATCTCATCGGGAGACCCGGCTGGGTGGAAACTGTTTTTT. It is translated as CAISSGDPAGWKLFF.

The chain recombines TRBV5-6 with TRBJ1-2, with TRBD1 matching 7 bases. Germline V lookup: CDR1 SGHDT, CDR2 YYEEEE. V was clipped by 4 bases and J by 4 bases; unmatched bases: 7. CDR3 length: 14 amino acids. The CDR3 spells CASSQTGVRYGYTF. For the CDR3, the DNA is TGTGCCAGCAGCCAAACAGGGGTCCGCTATGGCTACACCTTC.

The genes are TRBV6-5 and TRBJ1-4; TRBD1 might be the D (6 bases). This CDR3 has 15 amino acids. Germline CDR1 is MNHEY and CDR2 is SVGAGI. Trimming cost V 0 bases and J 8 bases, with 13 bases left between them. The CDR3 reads CASSYSGGVGEKLFF. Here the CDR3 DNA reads TGTGCCAGCAGTTACTCGGGGGGCGTCGGAGAAAAACTGTTTTTT.

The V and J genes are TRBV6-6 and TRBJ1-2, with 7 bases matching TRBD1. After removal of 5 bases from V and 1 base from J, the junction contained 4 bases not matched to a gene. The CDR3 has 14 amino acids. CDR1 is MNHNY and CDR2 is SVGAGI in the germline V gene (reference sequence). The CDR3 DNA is TGTGCCAGCAGTCGGGGGACAGATAACTATGGCTACACCTTC. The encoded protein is CASSRGTDNYGYTF.

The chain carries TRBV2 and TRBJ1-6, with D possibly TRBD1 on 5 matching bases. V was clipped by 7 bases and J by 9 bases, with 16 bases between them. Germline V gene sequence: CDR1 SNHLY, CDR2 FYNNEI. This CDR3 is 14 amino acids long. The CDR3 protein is CASIPGLIGSPLHF. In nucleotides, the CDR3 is TGTGCCAGCATTCCAGGGTTAATCGGTTCACCCCTCCACTTT.

CDR3 DNA sequence: TGTGCCAGTAGACCGGGACCCCTCTCCTACGAGCAGTACTTC. Translation: CASRPGPLSYEQYF. This chain links TRBV19 with TRBJ2-7, with D perhaps TRBD1 or TRBD2 (5 bases each). The germline V gene encodes CDR1 LNHDA and CDR2 SQIVND (reference sequence). This CDR3 is built from 14 residues. V dropped 6 bases and J dropped 0 bases, with 12 bases sitting between them.

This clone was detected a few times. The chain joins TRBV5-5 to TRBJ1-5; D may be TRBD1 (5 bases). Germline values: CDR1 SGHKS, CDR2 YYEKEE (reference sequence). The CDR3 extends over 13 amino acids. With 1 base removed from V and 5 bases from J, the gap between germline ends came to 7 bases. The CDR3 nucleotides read TGTGCCAGCAGCTTGAGGGGTGATCAGCCCCAGCATTTT. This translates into CASSLRGDQPQHF.

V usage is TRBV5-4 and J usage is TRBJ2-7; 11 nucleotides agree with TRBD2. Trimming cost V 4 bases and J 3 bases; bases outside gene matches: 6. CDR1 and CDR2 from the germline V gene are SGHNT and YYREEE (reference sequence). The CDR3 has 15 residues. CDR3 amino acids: CASSRRTSGHYEQYF. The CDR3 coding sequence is TGTGCCAGCAGCCGCCGGACTAGCGGGCACTACGAGCAGTACTTC. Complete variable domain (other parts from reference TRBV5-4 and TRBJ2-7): ETGVTQSPTHLIKTRGQQVTLRCSSQSGHNTVSWYQQALGQGPQFIFQYYREEENGRGNFPPRFSGLQFPNYSSELNVNALELDDSALYLCASSRRTSGHYEQYFGPGTRLTVT.

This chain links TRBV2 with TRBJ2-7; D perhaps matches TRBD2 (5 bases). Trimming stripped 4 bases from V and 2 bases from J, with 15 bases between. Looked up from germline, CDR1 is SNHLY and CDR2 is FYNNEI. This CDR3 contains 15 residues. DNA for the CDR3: TGTGCCAGCAGTGGGCCCGGGGTGGGAGCCTACGAGCAGTACTTC. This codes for CASSGPGVGAYEQYF.

The CDR3 reads CASSKGTGTFNEQFF. CDR3 DNA: TGTGCCAGCAGCAAAGGGACAGGCACATTCAATGAGCAGTTCTTC. The chain uses TRBV9 and TRBJ2-1; 8 bases align to TRBD1. The CDR3 contains 15 residues. The germline V gene has CDR1 SGDLS and CDR2 YYNGEE. V lost 4 bases, J lost 6 bases, and 9 bases stayed unmatched. Supplemented by reference TRBV9 and TRBJ2-1, the full variable domain reads DSGVTQTPKHLITATGQRVTLRCSPRSGDLSVYWYQQSLDQGLQFLIQYYNGEERAKGNILERFSAQQFPDLHSELNLSSLELGDSALYFCASSKGTGTFNEQFFGPGTRLTVL.